The clone carrying this TCR beta chain was counted at least ten times. Its antigen is as yet unknown. Unique molecular identifiers were built into the TCRbeta library. TCRdb ran MiXCR on the PCR reads and lists one entry per CDR3 protein. The sample shows about 200,000 distinct CDR3 sequences, under 8.5% of them seen only once. V lost 0 bases and J lost 7, with 17 bases in between. Germline loops: CDR1 SGHKS, CDR2 YYEKEE (reference sequence). The CDR3 extends over 17 amino acids. These data originate in a study of T-cell reconstitution after alpha-beta-depleted transplantation in children. Study outcomes and limitations: T-cell counts and diversity at one year post-transplant came mainly from newly produced T cells. TCRbeta diversity was high at day 60 in some patients (a result of surviving recipient T cells and thymic progenitors). Where alpha-beta T cells came from about two months after transplant was reportedly several hundred expanded graft clones.

The receptor was isolated from a boy younger than 10 with acute lymphoblastic leukemia, due to receive a stem cell transplant. The rearrangement uses TRBV5-5 and TRBJ2-6; tentatively, D is TRBD1 (6 bases). The sample was PBMCs, taken before TCRalphabeta/CD19-depleted stem cell transplant. CDR3 sequence reads: CASSLVINRDRANVLTF. CDR3 in DNA: TGTGCCAGCAGCTTGGTAATAAACAGGGACCGTGCCAACGTCCTGACTTTC.